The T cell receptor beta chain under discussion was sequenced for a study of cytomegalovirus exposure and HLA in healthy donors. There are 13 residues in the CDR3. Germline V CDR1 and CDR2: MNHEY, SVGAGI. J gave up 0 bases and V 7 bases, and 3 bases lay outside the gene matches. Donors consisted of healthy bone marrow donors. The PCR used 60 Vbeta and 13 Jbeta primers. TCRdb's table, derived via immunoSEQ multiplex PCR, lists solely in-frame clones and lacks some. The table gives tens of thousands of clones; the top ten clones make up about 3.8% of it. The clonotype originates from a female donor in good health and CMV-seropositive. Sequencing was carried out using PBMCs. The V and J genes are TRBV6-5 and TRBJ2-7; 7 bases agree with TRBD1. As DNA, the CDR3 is TGTGCCAGCAAGGACAGGAACTCCTACGAGCAGTACTTC. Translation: CASKDRNSYEQYF.